The subject of this entry is one T cell receptor beta chain. Its antigen specificity is not known. The record has no base qualities; no much larger clone is one base away. Including cysteine and phenylalanine, the CDR3 has 19 amino acids. CDR3 DNA is the only sequence kept; it has 57 bases, read in frame from the first base. Trimmed from V: 1 base; trimmed from J: 5 bases; junction bases lacking a gene match: 14. The germline V gene (reference sequence) gives CDR1 as GTSNPN and CDR2 as SVGIG. The data are from a study of technical replicates of blood from several donors (dated by TCRdb to about 2017). The receptor library was made with the immunoSEQ multiplex PCR assay. Here the immuneACCESS table is served through TCRdb, limited to in-frame sequences with V and J called. Missing clones are a known gap in these copies; in checked studies unresolved V genes cover under half, and the rest lacks a known reason. The sample table shows 95,000 or so clones, and roughly 95% are seen once. In total, the top ten clones hold approximately 0.36% of the sample.

Sequencing used T cells isolated from PBMCs. The receptor was isolated from a human donor in good health. The chain was built from TRBV30 and TRBJ1-4; TRBD1 agrees with 12 junctional bases. The nucleotide sequence reads TGTGCCTGGAGTGGGGCCCCGGGACAGGGGGCTCTTTGGAATGAAAAACTGTTTTTT. The encoded protein is CAWSGAPGQGALWNEKLFF.